These T cell receptor beta chains were read from a single sample in a study of cytomegalovirus exposure and HLA in healthy donors. Profiled with immunoSEQ multiplex PCR; TCRdb holds only in-frame clones, not every one. The sample holds 120,000 to 150,000 clones, roughly 76% seen once. Material: PBMCs. The source is a woman in her forties in good health and CMV-seronegative. Both conserved end residues are part of each CDR3.

v_call cdr3_aa
TRBV10-3 CAISQTSGGAETQYF
TRBV28 CASSSQRGDTDTQYF
TRBV7-9 CASRGRNYGYTF
TRBV12-5 CASGLVLGDLADTQYF
TRBV19 CASSIAGGGGEQFF
TRBV2 CATHGQNPEAFF
TRBV5-1 CASSPGPDRNGYTF
TRBV7-2 CASSLTGQGSGEPQHF
TRBV14 CASSQVSGPGFEKLFF
TRBV5-1 CASSLDRAITEAFF
TRBV29-1 CSAGQGFNQPQHF
TRBV27 CASSHSAPATGELFF
TRBV5-1 CASSPSPQGAYNEQFF
TRBV2 CASSENYGYTF
TRBV7-2 CASSLEGARSGNTIYF
TRBV10-1 CASSEIGTGGNQPQHF
TRBV5-1 CASSPQGATNEKLFF
TRBV7-9 CASSLALGEVYEQYF
TRBV10-3 CAIAPAGTSGGIQYF
TRBV6-6 CASSMDGTYEQYF
TRBV6-5 CASLGTRGLYGYTF
TRBV27 CASSLGSGGGSYNEQFF
TRBV6-1 CASSVGGRAHSPLHF
TRBV14 CASSEKYGTANSPLHF
TRBV25-1 CASSDDRGRNTEAFF
TRBV5-1 CASATGSLEKLFF
TRBV7-9 CSSSSTLAGDAYEQYF
TRBV25-1 CASSEVGQGNSPLHF
TRBV9 CASSGGQNTGELFF
TRBV7-9 CASLKRTGLHGGELFF
TRBV27 CATVGATGGKQYF
TRBV19 CASGTGHVSNQPQHF
TRBV21-1 CASAAKVRAEVSNQPQHF
TRBV7-9 CASSLGGLAKNIQYF
TRBV6-6 CAGQGSGNTIYF
TRBV2 CASSYTVPGGYTF
TRBV5-5 CASSLLPPVQETQYF
TRBV5-1 CASSLAQGEAFF
TRBV2 CAGGRDRGYNEQFF
TRBV5-6 CASSFAPGNTIYF
TRBV13 CASNGNTGELFF
TRBV5-6 CASSSGQGGYGYTF
TRBV2 CASRRQATETQYF
TRBV28 CASSPQRGGSQETQYF
TRBV6-1 CASSGTDRAGGELFF
TRBV4-2 CASSQEATSGGATDTQYF
TRBV9 CASSNRQVGGPQHF
TRBV15 CATSRNLDSSQETQYF
TRBV18 CASSPSGTGLDEQFF
TRBV19 CASTGLAGGHEQFF